A single sample is the source of the 5 T cell receptor beta chains below, sequenced in a study of blood T cell repertoires in COVID-19 (dated by TCRdb to the early 2020s). The library relied on the immunoSEQ multiplex PCR assay. TCRdb took over this immuneACCESS table, retaining in-frame rearrangements with V and J assigned. Such tables are incomplete; in checked studies, under half of the missing clones stem from an unresolved V gene, and the remainder is unexplained. The sample contains more than 140,000 clones, 80% to 90% of them found a single time. The top ten hold 6.5% to 9% of the sample. The material sequenced was peripheral blood. Source of these receptors: a woman in her forties or fifties in a cohort sampled during active or convalescent COVID-19.

The rearrangement uses TRBV20-1 and TRBJ1-2; D is possibly TRBD1 (6 bases). The CDR3 runs to 11 residues. Trimming pared 5 bases from V and 8 bases from J, leaving 12 bases between. Germline-derived CDR1 and CDR2 are DFQATT and SNEGSKA (reference sequence). The CDR3 DNA is TGCAGTGCTTACAGGGCTGGCGGCTACACCTTC. Translation: CSAYRAGGYTF.

The chain recombines TRBV28 with TRBJ2-5; unclear D gene. Germline CDR1 is MDHEN and CDR2 is SYDVKM. The CDR3 has 14 amino acids. Trimming took 4 bases from V and 5 from J, leaving 14 bases between them. The CDR3 here is CASSSPGSRETQYF. CDR3 nucleotide sequence: TGTGCCAGCAGTTCCCCCGGGTCCCGGGAGACCCAGTACTTC. Looking up the rest from reference TRBV28 and TRBJ2-5 gives the full variable domain: DVKVTQSSRYLVKRTGEKVFLECVQDMDHENMFWYRQDPGLGLRLIYFSYDVKMKEKGDIPEGYSVSREKKERFSLILESASTNQTSMYLCASSSPGSRETQYFGPGTRLLVL.

The chain is built from TRBV6-5 and TRBJ1-5, with TRBD1 identical over 9 bases. J lost 5 bases, V lost 5 bases, and 4 bases had no gene match. The CDR3 consists of 14 residues. Germline V CDR1 and CDR2: MNHEY, SVGAGI. CDR3 sequence: CASSPGQGYQPQHF. The CDR3 DNA reads as TGTGCCAGCAGTCCGGGACAGGGCTATCAGCCCCAGCATTTT.

V usage is TRBV6-5 and J usage is TRBJ1-2; TRBD1 matches at 9 bases. The junction had 11 bases not matched to a gene; V was cut back by 7 bases and J by 5 bases. This CDR3 is 15 amino acids long. Germline loops: CDR1 MNHEY, CDR2 SVGAGI. The CDR3 protein is CASKAYPTGGYGYTF. DNA for the CDR3: TGTGCCAGCAAAGCCTATCCGACAGGGGGGTATGGCTACACCTTC.

The chain joins TRBV4-1 to TRBJ1-2; TRBD1 matches at 7 bases. Germline V gene sequence: CDR1 MGHRA, CDR2 YSYEKL. Trimming removed 1 base from V and 4 bases from J; junction bases left unmatched: 6. CDR3 length: 15 residues. The CDR3 loop reads CASSQAPTGSYGYTF. The CDR3 region has the DNA TGCGCCAGCAGCCAAGCCCCGACAGGGAGCTATGGCTACACCTTC.